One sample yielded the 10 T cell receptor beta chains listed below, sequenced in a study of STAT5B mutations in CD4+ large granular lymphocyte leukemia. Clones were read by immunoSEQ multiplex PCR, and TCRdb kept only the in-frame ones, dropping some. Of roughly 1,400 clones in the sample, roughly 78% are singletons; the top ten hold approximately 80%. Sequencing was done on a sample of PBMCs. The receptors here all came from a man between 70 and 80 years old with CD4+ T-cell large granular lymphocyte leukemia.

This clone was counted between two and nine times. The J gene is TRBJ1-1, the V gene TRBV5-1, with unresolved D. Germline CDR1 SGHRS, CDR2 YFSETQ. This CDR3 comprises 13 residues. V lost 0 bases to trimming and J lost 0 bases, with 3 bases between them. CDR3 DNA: TGCGCCAGCAGCTTGGACATGAACACTGAAGCTTTCTTT. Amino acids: CASSLDMNTEAFF.

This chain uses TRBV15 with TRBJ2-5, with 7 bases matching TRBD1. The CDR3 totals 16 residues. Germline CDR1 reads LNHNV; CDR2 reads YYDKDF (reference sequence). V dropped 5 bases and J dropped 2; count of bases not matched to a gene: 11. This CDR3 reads CATSGRFGRGQETQYF. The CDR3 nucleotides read TGTGCCACCAGCGGGAGATTTGGCAGGGGGCAAGAGACCCAGTACTTC. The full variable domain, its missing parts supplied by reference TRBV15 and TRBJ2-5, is DAMVIQNPRYQVTQFGKPVTLSCSQTLNHNVMYWYQQKSSQAPKLLFHYYDKDFNNEADTPDNFQSRRPNTSFCFLDIRSPGLGDTAMYLCATSGRFGRGQETQYFGPGTRLLVL.

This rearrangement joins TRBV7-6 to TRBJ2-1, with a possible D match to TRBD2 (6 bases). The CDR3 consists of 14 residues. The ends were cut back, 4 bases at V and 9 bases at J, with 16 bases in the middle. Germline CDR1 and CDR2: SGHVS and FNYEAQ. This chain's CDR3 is CASSWGGGVIEQFF. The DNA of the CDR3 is TGTGCCAGCAGCTGGGGCGGAGGGGTTATTGAGCAGTTCTTC.

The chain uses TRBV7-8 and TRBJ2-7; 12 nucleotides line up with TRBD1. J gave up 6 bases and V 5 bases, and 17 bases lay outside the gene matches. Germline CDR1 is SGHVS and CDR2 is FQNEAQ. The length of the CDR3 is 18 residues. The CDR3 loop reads CASSPGQGASPAYGEQYV. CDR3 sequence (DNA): TGTGCCAGCAGCCCGGGACAGGGGGCTTCACCCGCCTACGGCGAGCAGTACGTC.

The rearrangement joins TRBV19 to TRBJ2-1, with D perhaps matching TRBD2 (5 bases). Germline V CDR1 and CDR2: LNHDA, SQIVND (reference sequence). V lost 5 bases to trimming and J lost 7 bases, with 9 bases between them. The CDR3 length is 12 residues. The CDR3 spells CASSVTKNEQFF. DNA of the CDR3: TGTGCCAGTAGTGTGACTAAAAATGAGCAGTTCTTC.

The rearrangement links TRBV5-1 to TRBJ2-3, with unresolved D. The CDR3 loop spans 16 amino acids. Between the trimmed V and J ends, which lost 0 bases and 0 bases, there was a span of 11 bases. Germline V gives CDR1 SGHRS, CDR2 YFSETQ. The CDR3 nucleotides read TGCGCCAGCAGCTTGGGGGCGAGACTTAGCACAGATACGCAGTATTTT. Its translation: CASSLGARLSTDTQYF.

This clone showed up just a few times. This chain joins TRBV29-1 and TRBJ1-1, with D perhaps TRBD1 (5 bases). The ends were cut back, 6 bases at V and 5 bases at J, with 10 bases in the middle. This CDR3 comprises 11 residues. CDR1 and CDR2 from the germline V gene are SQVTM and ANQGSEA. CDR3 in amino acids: CSVGRGTEAFF. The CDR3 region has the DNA TGCAGCGTGGGGAGGGGAACTGAAGCTTTCTTT.

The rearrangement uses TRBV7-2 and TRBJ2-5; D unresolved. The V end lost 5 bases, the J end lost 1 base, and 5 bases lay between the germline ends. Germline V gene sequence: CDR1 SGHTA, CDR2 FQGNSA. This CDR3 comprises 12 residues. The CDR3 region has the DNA TGTGCCAGCAGCGGACCCCAAGAGACCCAGTACTTC. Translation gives CASSGPQETQYF.

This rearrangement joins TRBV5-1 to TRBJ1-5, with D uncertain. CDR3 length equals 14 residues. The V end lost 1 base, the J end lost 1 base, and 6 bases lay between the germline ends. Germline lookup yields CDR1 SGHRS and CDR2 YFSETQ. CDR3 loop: CASSLKDSNQPQHF. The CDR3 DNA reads TGCGCCAGCAGCTTGAAGGACAGCAATCAGCCCCAGCATTTT.

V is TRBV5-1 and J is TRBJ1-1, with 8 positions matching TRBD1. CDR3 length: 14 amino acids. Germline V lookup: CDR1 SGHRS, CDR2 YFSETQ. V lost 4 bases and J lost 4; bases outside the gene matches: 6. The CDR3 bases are TGCGCCAGCAGCCCCGGACAGGGCTTCACTGAAGCTTTCTTT. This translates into CASSPGQGFTEAFF.